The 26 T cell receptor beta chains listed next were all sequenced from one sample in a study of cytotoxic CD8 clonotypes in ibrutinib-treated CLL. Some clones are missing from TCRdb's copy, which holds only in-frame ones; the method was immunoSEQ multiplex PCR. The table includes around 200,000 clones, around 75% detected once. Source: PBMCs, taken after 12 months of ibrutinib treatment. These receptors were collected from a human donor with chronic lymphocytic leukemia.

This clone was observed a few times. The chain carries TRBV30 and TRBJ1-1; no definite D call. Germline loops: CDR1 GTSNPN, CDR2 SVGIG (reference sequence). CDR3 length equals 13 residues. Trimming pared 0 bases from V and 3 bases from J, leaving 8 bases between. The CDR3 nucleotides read TGTGCCTGGAGTGTAACGGGTTACACTGAAGCTTTCTTT. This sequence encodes CAWSVTGYTEAFF.

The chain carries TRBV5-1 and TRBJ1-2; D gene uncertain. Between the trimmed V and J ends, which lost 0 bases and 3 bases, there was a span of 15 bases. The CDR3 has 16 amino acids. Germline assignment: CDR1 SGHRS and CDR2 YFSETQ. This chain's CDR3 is CASSLGSLRVDYGYTF. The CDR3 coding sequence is TGCGCCAGCAGCTTGGGAAGCCTAAGGGTCGACTATGGCTACACCTTC. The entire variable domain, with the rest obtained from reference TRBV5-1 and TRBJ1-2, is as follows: KAGVTQTPRYLIKTRGQQVTLSCSPISGHRSVSWYQQTPGQGLQFLFEYFSETQRNKGNFPGRFSGRQFSNSRSEMNVSTLELGDSALYLCASSLGSLRVDYGYTFGSGTRLTVV.

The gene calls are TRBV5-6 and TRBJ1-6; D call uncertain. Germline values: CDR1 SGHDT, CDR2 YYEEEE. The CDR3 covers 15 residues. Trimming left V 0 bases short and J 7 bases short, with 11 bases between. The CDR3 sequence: CASSLGWGKNSPLHF. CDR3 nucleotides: TGTGCCAGCAGCTTGGGGTGGGGAAAAAATTCACCCCTCCACTTT.

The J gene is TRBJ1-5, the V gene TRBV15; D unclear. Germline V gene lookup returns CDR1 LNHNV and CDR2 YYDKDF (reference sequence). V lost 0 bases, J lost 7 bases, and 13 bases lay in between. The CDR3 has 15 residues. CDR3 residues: CATSRDRSGGQPQHF. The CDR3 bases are TGTGCCACCAGCAGAGATAGGTCGGGAGGACAGCCCCAGCATTTT.

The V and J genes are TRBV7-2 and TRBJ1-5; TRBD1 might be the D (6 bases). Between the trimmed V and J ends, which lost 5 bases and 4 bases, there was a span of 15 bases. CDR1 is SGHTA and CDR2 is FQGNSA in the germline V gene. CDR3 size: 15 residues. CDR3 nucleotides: TGTGCCAGCAGCCGAAGCCAGGGGATTAATCAGCCCCAGCATTTT. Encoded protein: CASSRSQGINQPQHF. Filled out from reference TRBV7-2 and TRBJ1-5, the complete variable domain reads GAGVSQSPSNKVTEKGKDVELRCDPISGHTALYWYRQSLGQGLEFLIYFQGNSAPDKSGLPSDRFSAERTGGSVSTLTIQRTQQEDSAVYLCASSRSQGINQPQHFGDGTRLSIL.

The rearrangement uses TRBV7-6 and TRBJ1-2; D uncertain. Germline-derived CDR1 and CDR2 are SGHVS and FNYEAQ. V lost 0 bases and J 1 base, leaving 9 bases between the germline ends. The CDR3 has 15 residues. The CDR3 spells CASSLAGMDNYGYTF. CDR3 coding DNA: TGTGCCAGCAGCTTAGCAGGGATGGATAACTATGGCTACACCTTC.

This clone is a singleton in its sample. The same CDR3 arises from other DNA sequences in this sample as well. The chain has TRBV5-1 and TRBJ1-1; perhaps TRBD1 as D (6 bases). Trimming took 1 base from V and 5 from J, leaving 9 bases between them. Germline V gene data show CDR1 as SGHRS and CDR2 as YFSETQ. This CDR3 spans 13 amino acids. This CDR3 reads CASSLTGTTEAFF. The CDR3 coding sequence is TGCGCCAGCAGCTTGACAGGGACGACTGAAGCTTTCTTT.

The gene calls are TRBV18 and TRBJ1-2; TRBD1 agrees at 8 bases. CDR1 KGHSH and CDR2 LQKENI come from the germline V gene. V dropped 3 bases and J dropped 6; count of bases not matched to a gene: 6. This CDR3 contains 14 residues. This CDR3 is CASSPTTGGHGYTF. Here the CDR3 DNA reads TGTGCCAGCTCACCGACCACAGGGGGGCATGGCTACACCTTC. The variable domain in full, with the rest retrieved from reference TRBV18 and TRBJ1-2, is NAGVMQNPRHLVRRRGQEARLRCSPMKGHSHVYWYRQLPEEGLKFMVYLQKENIIDESGMPKERFSAEFPKEGPSILRIQQVVRGDSAAYFCASSPTTGGHGYTFGSGTRLTVV.

The CDR3 region has the DNA TGTGCCAGCGGGGGGGACGAGCTGGGCACTGAAGCTTTCTTT. Encoded protein: CASGGDELGTEAFF. This chain uses TRBV28 with TRBJ1-1; the D gene is possibly TRBD1 (5 bases). The CDR3 is made up of 14 amino acids. CDR1 MDHEN and CDR2 SYDVKM come from the germline V gene. V was clipped by 8 bases and J by 4 bases, with 17 bases between them.

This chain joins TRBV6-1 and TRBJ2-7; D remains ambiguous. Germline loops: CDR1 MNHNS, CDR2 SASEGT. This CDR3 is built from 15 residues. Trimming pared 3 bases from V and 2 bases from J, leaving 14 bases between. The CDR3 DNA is TGTGCCAGCAGTGAGGCAGCCTACAGTCCCTACGAGCAGTACTTC. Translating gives CASSEAAYSPYEQYF.

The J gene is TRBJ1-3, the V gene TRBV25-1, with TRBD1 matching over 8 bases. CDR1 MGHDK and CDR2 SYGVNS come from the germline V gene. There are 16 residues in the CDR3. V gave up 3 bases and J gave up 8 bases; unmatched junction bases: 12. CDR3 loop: CASSDKDRGSSDTIYF. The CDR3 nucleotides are TGTGCCAGCAGTGATAAAGACAGGGGCTCTTCTGACACCATATATTTT.

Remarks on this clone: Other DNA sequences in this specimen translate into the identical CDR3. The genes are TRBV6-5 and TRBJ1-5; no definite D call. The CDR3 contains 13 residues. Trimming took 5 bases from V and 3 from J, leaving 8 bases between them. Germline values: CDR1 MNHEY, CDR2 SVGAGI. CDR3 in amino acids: CASSRGVNQPQHF. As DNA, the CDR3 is TGTGCCAGCAGTCGGGGTGTCAATCAGCCCCAGCATTTT.

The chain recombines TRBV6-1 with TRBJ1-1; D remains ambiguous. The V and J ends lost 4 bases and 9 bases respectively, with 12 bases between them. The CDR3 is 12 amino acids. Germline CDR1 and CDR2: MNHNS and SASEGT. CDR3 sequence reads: CASSVLRVQAFF. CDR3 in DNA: TGTGCCAGCAGTGTTCTACGTGTGCAAGCTTTCTTT.

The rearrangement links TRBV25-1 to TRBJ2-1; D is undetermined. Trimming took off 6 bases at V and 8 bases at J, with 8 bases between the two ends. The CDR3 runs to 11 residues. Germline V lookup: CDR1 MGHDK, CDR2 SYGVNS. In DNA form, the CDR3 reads TGTGCCAGCAGCGCCCTCTATGAGCAGTTCTTC. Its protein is CASSALYEQFF.

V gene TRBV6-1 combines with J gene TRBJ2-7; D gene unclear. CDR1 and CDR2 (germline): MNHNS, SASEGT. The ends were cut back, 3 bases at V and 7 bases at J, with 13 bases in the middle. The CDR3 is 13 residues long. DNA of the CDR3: TGTGCCAGCAGTGAGATCCCAAGTGGAGAGCAGTACTTC. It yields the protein CASSEIPSGEQYF.

Here the CDR3 DNA reads TGCGCCAGCAGCTTGACAGGGGGCGATCAGCCCCAGCATTTT. This encodes CASSLTGGDQPQHF. V usage is TRBV5-1 and J usage is TRBJ1-5, with 9 bases fitting TRBD1. In germline, CDR1 is SGHRS, CDR2 YFSETQ. The CDR3 loop spans 14 amino acids. V gave up 1 base and J gave up 5 bases; unmatched junction bases: 1.

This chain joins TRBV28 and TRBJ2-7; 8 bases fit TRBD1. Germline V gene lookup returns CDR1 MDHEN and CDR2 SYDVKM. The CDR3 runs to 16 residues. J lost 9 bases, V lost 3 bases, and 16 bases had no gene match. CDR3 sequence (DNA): TGTGCCAGCAGTTTTCAGCTTCGGGACAGGTTGATTAGGCAGTACTTC. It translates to CASSFQLRDRLIRQYF.

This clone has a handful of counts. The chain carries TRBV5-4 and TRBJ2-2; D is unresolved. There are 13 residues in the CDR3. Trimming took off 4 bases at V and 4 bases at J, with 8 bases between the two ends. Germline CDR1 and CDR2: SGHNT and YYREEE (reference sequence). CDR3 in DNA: TGTGCCAGCAGCCAGTTAGGCACCGGGGAGCTGTTTTTT. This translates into CASSQLGTGELFF. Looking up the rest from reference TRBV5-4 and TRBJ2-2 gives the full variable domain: ETGVTQSPTHLIKTRGQQVTLRCSSQSGHNTVSWYQQALGQGPQFIFQYYREEENGRGNFPPRFSGLQFPNYSSELNVNALELDDSALYLCASSQLGTGELFFGEGSRLTVL.

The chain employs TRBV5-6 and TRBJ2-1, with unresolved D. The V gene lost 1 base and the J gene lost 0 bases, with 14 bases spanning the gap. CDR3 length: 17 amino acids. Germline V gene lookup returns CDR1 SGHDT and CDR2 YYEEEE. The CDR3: CASSLRTGPTSYNEQFF. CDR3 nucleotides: TGTGCCAGCAGCTTGAGGACCGGCCCAACCTCCTACAATGAGCAGTTCTTC.

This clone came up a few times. CDR3: CSARPGGAFF. The CDR3 DNA sequence: TGCAGTGCTAGGCCAGGGGGAGCTTTCTTT. The chain is built from TRBV20-1 and TRBJ1-1; 7 bases are a match to TRBD1. The J segment lost 10 bases and the V segment lost 3 bases, leaving 2 bases of the junction unmatched. The CDR3 loop spans 10 amino acids. Germline-derived CDR1 and CDR2 are DFQATT and SNEGSKA (reference sequence).

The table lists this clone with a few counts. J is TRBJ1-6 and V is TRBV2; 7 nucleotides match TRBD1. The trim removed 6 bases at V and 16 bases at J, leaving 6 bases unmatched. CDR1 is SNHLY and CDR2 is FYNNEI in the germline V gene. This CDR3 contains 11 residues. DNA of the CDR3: TGTGCCAGCAGCTCGGGACAGACACTCCACTTT. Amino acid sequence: CASSSGQTLHF. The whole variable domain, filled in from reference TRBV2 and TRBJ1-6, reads EPEVTQTPSHQVTQMGQEVILRCVPISNHLYFYWYRQILGQKVEFLVSFYNNEISEKSEIFDDQFSVERPDGSNFTLKIRSTKLEDSAMYFCASSSGQTLHFGNGTRLTVT.

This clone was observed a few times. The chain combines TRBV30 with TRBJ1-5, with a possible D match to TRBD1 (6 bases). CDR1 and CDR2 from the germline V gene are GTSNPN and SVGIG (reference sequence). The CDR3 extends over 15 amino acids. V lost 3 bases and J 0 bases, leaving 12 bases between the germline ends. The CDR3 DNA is TGTGCCTGGAGCCCCGACAGGCTTAGCAATCAGCCCCAGCATTTT. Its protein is CAWSPDRLSNQPQHF.

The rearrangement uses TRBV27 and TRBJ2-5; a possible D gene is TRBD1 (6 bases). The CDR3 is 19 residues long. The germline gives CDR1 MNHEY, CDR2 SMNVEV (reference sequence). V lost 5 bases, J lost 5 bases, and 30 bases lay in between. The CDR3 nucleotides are TGTGCCAGCAGTCCACACCTAACAGGGAGTCGTGTTCGTCGGGAGACCCAGTACTTC. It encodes CASSPHLTGSRVRRETQYF.

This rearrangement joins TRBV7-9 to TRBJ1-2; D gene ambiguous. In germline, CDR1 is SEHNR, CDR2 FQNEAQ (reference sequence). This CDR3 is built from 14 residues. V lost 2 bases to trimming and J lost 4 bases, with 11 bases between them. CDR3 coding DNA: TGTGCCAGCAGCTTAATTCCGGACTTCTATGGCTACACCTTC. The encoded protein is CASSLIPDFYGYTF.

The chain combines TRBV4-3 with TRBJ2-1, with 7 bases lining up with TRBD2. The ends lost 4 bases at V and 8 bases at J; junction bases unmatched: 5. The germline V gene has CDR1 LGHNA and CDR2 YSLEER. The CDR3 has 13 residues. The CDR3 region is CASSRRGGDEQFF. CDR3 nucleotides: TGCGCCAGCAGCCGGCGGGGAGGGGATGAGCAGTTCTTC.

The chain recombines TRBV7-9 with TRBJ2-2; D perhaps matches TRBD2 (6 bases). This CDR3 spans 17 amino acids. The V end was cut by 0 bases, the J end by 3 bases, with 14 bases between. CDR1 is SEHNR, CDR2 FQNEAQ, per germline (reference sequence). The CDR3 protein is CASSLAGIRDYTGELFF. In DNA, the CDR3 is TGTGCCAGCAGCTTAGCCGGGATTCGGGACTACACCGGGGAGCTGTTTTTT.